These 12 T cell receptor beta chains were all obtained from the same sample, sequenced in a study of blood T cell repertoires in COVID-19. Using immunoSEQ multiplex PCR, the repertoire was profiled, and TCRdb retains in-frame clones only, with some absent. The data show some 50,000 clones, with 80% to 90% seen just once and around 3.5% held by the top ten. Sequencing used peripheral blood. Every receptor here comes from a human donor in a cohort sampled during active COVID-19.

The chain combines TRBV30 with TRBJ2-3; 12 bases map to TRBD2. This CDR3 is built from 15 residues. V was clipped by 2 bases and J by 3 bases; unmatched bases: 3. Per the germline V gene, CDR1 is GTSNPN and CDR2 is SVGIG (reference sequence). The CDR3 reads CAWSRTSGRTDTQYF. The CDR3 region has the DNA TGTGCCTGGAGTCGAACTAGCGGGAGGACAGATACGCAGTATTTT. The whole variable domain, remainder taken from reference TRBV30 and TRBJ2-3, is SQTIHQWPATLVQPVGSPLSLECTVEGTSNPNLYWYRQAAGRGLQLLFYSVGIGQISSEVPQNLSASRPQDRQFILSSKKLLLSDSGFYLCAWSRTSGRTDTQYFGPGTRLTVL.

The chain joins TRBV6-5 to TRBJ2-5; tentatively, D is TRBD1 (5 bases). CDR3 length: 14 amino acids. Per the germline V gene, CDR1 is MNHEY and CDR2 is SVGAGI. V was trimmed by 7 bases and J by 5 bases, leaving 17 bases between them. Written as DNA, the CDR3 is TGTGCCAGCACCACCCTTAGGGGCCCGGAGACCCAGTACTTC. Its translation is CASTTLRGPETQYF.

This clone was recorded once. The CDR3 protein is CATQGETGAHEQYF. The CDR3 nucleotides read TGTGCCACCCAGGGGGAGACAGGGGCCCACGAGCAGTACTTC. The chain has TRBV6-5 and TRBJ2-7; 8 bases match TRBD1. The CDR3 consists of 14 residues. Losses at the gene ends were 10 bases for V and 5 bases for J; bases not matched to a gene: 13. CDR1 is MNHEY, CDR2 SVGAGI, per germline.

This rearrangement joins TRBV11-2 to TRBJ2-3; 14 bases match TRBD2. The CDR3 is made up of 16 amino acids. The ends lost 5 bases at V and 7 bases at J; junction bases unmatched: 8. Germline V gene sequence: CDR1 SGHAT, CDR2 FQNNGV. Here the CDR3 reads CASSDPGLAGDYTQYF. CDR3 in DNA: TGTGCCAGCAGCGACCCGGGACTAGCGGGAGATTATACGCAGTATTTT.

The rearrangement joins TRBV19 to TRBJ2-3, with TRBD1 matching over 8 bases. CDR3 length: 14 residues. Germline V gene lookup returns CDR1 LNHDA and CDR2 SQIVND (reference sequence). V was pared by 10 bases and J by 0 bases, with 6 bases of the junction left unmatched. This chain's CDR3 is CATRTGISTDTQYF. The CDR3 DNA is TGTGCCACTAGGACAGGGATTAGCACAGATACGCAGTATTTT. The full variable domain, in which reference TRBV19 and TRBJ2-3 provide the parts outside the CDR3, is DGGITQSPKYLFRKEGQNVTLSCEQNLNHDAMYWYRQDPGQGLRLIYYSQIVNDFQKGDIAEGYSVSREKKESFPLTVTSAQKNPTAFYLCATRTGISTDTQYFGPGTRLTVL.

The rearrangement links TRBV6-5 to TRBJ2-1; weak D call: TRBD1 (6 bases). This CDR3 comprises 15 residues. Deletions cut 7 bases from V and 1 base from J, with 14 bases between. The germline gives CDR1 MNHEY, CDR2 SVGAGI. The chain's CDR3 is CASTEWGLSYNEQFF. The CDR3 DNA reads TGTGCCAGCACCGAGTGGGGGCTTTCCTACAATGAGCAGTTCTTC.

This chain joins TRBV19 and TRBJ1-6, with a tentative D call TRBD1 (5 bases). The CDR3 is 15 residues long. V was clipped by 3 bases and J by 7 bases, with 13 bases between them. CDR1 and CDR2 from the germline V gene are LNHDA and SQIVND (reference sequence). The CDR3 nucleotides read TGTGCCAGTAGTATCGATTGGACACCCAATTCACCCCTCCACTTT. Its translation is CASSIDWTPNSPLHF. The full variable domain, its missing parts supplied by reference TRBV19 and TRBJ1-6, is DGGITQSPKYLFRKEGQNVTLSCEQNLNHDAMYWYRQDPGQGLRLIYYSQIVNDFQKGDIAEGYSVSREKKESFPLTVTSAQKNPTAFYLCASSIDWTPNSPLHFGNGTRLTVT.

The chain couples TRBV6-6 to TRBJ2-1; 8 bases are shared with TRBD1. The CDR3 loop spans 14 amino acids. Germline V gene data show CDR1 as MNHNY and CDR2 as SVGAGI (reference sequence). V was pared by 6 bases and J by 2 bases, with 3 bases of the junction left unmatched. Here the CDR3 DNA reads TGTGCCAGCAGGCCAGGGGGCCCCTACAATGAGCAGTTCTTC. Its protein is CASRPGGPYNEQFF.

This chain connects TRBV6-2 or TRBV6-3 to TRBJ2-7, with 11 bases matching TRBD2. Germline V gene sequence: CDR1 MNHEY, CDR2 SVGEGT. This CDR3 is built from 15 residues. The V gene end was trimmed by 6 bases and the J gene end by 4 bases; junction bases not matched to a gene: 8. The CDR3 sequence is CASSQPGLAVYEQYF. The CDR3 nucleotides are TGTGCCAGCAGCCAGCCGGGACTAGCGGTTTACGAGCAGTACTTC.

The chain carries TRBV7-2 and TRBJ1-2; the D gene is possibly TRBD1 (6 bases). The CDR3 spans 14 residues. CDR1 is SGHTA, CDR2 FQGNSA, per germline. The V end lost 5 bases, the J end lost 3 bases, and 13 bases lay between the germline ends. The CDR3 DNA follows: TGTGCCAGCAGCCCGGGGGGGCTAGACTATGGCTACACCTTC. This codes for CASSPGGLDYGYTF.

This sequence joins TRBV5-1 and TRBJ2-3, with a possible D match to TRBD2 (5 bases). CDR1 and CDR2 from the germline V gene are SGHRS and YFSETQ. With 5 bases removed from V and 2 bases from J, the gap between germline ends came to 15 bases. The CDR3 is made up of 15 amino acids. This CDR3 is CASRPEAFPTDTQYF. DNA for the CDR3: TGCGCCAGCAGACCGGAGGCCTTTCCCACAGATACGCAGTATTTT.

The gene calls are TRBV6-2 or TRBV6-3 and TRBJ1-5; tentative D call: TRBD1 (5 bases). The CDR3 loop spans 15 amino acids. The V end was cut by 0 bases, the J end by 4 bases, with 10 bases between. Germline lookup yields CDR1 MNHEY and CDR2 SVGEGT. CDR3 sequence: CASSYSGRENQPQHF. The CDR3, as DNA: TGTGCCAGCAGTTACTCGGGGCGGGAGAATCAGCCCCAGCATTTT.